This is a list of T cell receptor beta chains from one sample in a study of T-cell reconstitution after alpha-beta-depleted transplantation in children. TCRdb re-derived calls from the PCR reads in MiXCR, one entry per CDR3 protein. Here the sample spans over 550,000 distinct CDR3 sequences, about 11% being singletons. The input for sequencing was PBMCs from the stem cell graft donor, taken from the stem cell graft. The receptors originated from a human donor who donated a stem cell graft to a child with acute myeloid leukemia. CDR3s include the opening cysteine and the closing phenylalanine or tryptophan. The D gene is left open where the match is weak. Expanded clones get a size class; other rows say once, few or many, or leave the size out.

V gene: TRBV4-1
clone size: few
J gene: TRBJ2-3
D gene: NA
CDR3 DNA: TGCGCCAGCAGCCAACCCACAGGAAGAGATACGCAGTATTTT
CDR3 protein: CASSQPTGRDTQYF

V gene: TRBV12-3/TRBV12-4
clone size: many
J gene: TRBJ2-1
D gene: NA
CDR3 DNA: TGTGCCAGCGCACTAGCCCTAAACTACAATGAGCAGTTCTTC
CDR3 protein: CASALALNYNEQFF

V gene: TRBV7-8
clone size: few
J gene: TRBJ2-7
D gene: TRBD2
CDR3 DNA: TGTGCCAGCACCTCGACTAGCTCCTACTACGAGCAGTACTTC
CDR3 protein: CASTSTSSYYEQYF

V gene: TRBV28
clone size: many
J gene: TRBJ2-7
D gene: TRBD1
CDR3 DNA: TGTGCCAGCAATTCAGGGGGCGAAGTCTCGTGGGAGCAGTACTTC
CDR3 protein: CASNSGGEVSWEQYF

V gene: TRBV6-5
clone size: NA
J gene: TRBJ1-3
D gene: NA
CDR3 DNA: TGTGCCAGCAGTTACGGGGGCAGGGTCTCTGGAAACACCATATATTTT
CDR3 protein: CASSYGGRVSGNTIYF

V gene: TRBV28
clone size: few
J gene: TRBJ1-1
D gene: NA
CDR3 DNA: TGTGCCAGCAGTTTTTCGGTGGTGGCTGAAGCTTTCTTT
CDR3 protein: CASSFSVVAEAFF

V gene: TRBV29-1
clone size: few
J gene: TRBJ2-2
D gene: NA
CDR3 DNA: TGCAGCGTTGAAGGGTTTGGGGGGGGGCCCGGGGAGCTGTTTTTT
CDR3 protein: CSVEGFGGGPGELFF

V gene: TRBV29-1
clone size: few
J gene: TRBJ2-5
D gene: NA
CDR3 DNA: TGCAGCGTTCGTCAGCGCATCCAAGAGACCCAGTACTTC
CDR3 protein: CSVRQRIQETQYF

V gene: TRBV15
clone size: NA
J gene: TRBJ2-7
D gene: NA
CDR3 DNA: TGTGCCACCAGCAGGGAAGGGGGGTTCTCCTACGAGCAGTACTTC
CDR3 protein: CATSREGGFSYEQYF

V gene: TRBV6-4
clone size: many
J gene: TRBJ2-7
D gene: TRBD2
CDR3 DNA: TGTGCCAGCGATACTGGCGGGAGCATTCTCTACGAGCAGTACTTC
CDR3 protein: CASDTGGSILYEQYF

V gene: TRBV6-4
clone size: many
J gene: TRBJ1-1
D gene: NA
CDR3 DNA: TGTGCCAGCTCAGCCACCGGGACAAAAACTGAAGCTTTCTTT
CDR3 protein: CASSATGTKTEAFF

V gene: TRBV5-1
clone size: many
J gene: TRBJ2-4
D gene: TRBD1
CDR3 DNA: TGCGCCAGCAGCCCGTCGGGACAGGAAAACATTCAGTACTTC
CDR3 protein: CASSPSGQENIQYF

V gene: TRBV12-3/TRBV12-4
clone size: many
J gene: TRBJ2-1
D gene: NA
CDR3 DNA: TGTGCCAGCAGCTTTAGCGGTAGCTCCTACAATGAGCAGTTCTTC
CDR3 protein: CASSFSGSSYNEQFF

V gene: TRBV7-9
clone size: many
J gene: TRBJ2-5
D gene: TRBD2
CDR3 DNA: TGTGCCAGCAGCTTAAGTCTAGCGGTGGAGGGGACCCAGTACTTC
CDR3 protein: CASSLSLAVEGTQYF

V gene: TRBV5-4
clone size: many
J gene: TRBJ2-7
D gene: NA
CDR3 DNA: TGTGCCAGCAGCGTGGGACACATATTAAATTACGAGCAGTACTTC
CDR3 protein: CASSVGHILNYEQYF

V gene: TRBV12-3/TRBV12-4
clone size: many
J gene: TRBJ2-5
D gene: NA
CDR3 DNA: TGTGCCAGCAGTCTCAACTCGGAGACCCAGTACTTC
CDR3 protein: CASSLNSETQYF

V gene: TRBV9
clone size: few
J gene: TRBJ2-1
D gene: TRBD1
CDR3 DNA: TGTGCCAGCAGCGTAGAGGGGGCGCGAGAGCGTGAGCAGTTCTTC
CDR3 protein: CASSVEGAREREQFF